This is a list of T cell receptor beta chains from one sample in a study of T cell responses to AZD1222 COVID-19 vaccine. The table came from immunoSEQ multiplex PCR; TCRdb's copy has only in-frame clones and leaves some out. The table lists roughly 150,000 clones, around 93% of them singletons. Material: peripheral blood, obtained 28 days after the second AZD1222 dose. The receptor set was obtained from an adult who received the AZD1222 COVID-19 vaccine. Each CDR3 is given without its conserved first and last residue. Rows give clone size only sometimes, using once, few, many, or a class for an expanded clone.

once	TRBJ1-4	TRBV7-6	ASSPPGTAGEKLF
NA	TRBJ2-1	TRBV19	ASSTGLAGLQEQF
NA	TRBJ2-7	TRBV5-5	ASSLGLGLYEQY
NA	TRBJ1-1	TRBV19	ASSRTGGEWIAEAF
NA	TRBJ2-7	TRBV5-5	ASSPGQGPYEQY
NA	TRBJ1-1	TRBV19	ASSTGAWTEAF
NA	TRBJ2-1	TRBV27	ASRNRESYNEQF
NA	TRBJ2-7	TRBV6-2/TRBV6-3	ASSDPGGSTYEQY
once	TRBJ2-3	TRBV18	ASSLSADTQY
NA	TRBJ1-6	TRBV5-4	ASSVHDRTSPLH